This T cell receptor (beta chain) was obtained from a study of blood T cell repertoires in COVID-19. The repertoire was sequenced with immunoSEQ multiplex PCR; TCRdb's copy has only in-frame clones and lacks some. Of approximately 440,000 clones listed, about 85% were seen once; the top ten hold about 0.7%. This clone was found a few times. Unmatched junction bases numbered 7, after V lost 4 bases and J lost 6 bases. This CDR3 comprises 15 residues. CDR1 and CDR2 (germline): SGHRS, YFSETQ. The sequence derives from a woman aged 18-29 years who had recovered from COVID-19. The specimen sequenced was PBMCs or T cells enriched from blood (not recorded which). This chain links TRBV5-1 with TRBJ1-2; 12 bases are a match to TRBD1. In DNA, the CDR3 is TGCGCCAGCAGCCCCGGGACAGGGGGCGTCCATGGCTACACCTTC. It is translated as CASSPGTGGVHGYTF.